A selection of T cell receptor beta chains follows, all from one sample in a study of T cells in lung cancer brain metastases. Method: immunoSEQ multiplex PCR; TCRdb's copy keeps in-frame clones and lacks some. The data hold about 1,400 clones, with nearly 90% observed a single time. Specimen: tumor tissue from a brain metastasis. Every receptor here comes from a woman between 45 and 60 years old with non-small cell lung cancer that had spread to the brain. CDR3s include the opening cysteine and the closing phenylalanine or tryptophan. The order of the fields is CDR3 protein, CDR3 DNA, V gene, D gene, clone size, J gene. D genes are given only for firm matches. For some rows the clone size is stated as once, few or many, or as a class when expanded; others skip it.

CDR3 protein: CASSPDGLAGKVNEQFF
CDR3 DNA: TGTGCCAGCAGCCCGGATGGCTTAGCGGGAAAGGTTAATGAGCAGTTCTTC
V gene: TRBV7-9
D gene: TRBD2
clone size: NA
J gene: TRBJ2-1

CDR3 protein: CASSLGTGGNTIYF
CDR3 DNA: TGCGCCAGCAGCTTGGGGACAGGGGGAAACACCATATATTTT
V gene: TRBV5-1
D gene: TRBD1
clone size: once
J gene: TRBJ1-3

CDR3 protein: CAISESDTQYF
CDR3 DNA: TGTGCCATCAGTGAATCGGATACGCAGTATTTT
V gene: TRBV10-3
D gene: NA
clone size: NA
J gene: TRBJ2-3

CDR3 protein: CASSEGDRGFPPYNEQFF
CDR3 DNA: TGCGCCAGCAGTGAGGGAGACAGGGGGTTCCCGCCCTACAATGAGCAGTTCTTC
V gene: TRBV10-1
D gene: TRBD1
clone size: NA
J gene: TRBJ2-1

CDR3 protein: CASSGSGATGELFF
CDR3 DNA: TGTGCCAGTAGTGGTAGCGGGGCCACCGGGGAGCTGTTTTTT
V gene: TRBV19
D gene: TRBD2
clone size: NA
J gene: TRBJ2-2

CDR3 protein: CASSFATGPGAETFF
CDR3 DNA: TGTGCCAGCAGCTTTGCAACAGGACCTGGCGCTGAAACTTTCTTT
V gene: TRBV5-4
D gene: NA
clone size: NA
J gene: TRBJ1-1

CDR3 protein: CASSPGLVEKLFF
CDR3 DNA: TGCGCCAGCAGTCCTGGGTTGGTTGAAAAACTGTTTTTT
V gene: TRBV5-1
D gene: NA
clone size: NA
J gene: TRBJ1-4

CDR3 protein: CASSKGQQGLSYGYTF
CDR3 DNA: TGTGCCAGCAGCAAAGGACAACAGGGGTTAAGCTATGGCTACACCTTC
V gene: TRBV9
D gene: TRBD1
clone size: once
J gene: TRBJ1-2

CDR3 protein: CASSPGGQGSYNEQFF
CDR3 DNA: TGTGCCAGCTCACCAGGGGGACAGGGTTCCTACAATGAGCAGTTCTTC
V gene: TRBV18
D gene: TRBD1
clone size: NA
J gene: TRBJ2-1

CDR3 protein: CASTTDRTYEQYF
CDR3 DNA: TGTGCCAGCACCACGGACAGGACCTACGAGCAGTACTTC
V gene: TRBV2
D gene: TRBD1
clone size: NA
J gene: TRBJ2-7

CDR3 protein: CASSPRFGTFDYEQYF
CDR3 DNA: TGTGCCAGCTCACCTAGGTTCGGGACTTTTGACTACGAGCAGTACTTC
V gene: TRBV18
D gene: NA
clone size: few
J gene: TRBJ2-7

CDR3 protein: CALTSNSYNEQFF
CDR3 DNA: TGTGCCTTGACTAGCAACTCCTACAATGAGCAGTTCTTC
V gene: TRBV30
D gene: TRBD2
clone size: NA
J gene: TRBJ2-1

CDR3 protein: CSVGQGPNYGYTF
CDR3 DNA: TGCAGCGTTGGACAGGGGCCCAACTATGGCTACACCTTT
V gene: TRBV29-1
D gene: TRBD1
clone size: NA
J gene: TRBJ1-2

CDR3 protein: CASSQGTRWDSPLHF
CDR3 DNA: TGCGCCAGCAGCCAAGGCACCCGGTGGGATTCACCCCTCCACTTT
V gene: TRBV4-3
D gene: NA
clone size: NA
J gene: TRBJ1-6

CDR3 protein: CASSQQGTYGYTF
CDR3 DNA: TGTGCCAGCAGTCAACAGGGGACCTATGGCTACACCTTC
V gene: TRBV27
D gene: TRBD1
clone size: NA
J gene: TRBJ1-2

CDR3 protein: CASSTGPYEQYF
CDR3 DNA: TGTGCCAGCAGTACCGGGCCCTACGAGCAGTACTTC
V gene: TRBV28
D gene: NA
clone size: hyperexpanded
J gene: TRBJ2-7

CDR3 protein: CSVETGGSTEAFF
CDR3 DNA: TGCAGCGTGGAGACAGGGGGTAGCACTGAAGCTTTCTTT
V gene: TRBV29-1
D gene: TRBD1
clone size: NA
J gene: TRBJ1-1

CDR3 protein: CASSLGGMSYEQYF
CDR3 DNA: TGCGCCAGCAGCTTGGGGGGGATGTCCTACGAGCAGTACTTC
V gene: TRBV5-1
D gene: NA
clone size: NA
J gene: TRBJ2-7

CDR3 protein: CASSLRDRYQPQHF
CDR3 DNA: TGTGCCAGCAGTCTTCGGGACAGGTACCAGCCCCAGCATTTT
V gene: TRBV27
D gene: TRBD1
clone size: NA
J gene: TRBJ1-5

CDR3 protein: CASSQWTLYEKLFF
CDR3 DNA: TGCGCCAGCAGTCAGTGGACCCTCTATGAAAAACTGTTTTTT
V gene: TRBV23-1
D gene: NA
clone size: NA
J gene: TRBJ1-4

CDR3 protein: CASSFRRAGGDSPLHF
CDR3 DNA: TGTGCCAGCAGCTTTAGGCGTGCAGGGGGGGATTCACCCCTCCACTTT
V gene: TRBV7-2
D gene: TRBD1
clone size: few
J gene: TRBJ1-6

CDR3 protein: CASSVDGDYEQYF
CDR3 DNA: TGTGCCAGCAGCGTGGACGGAGACTACGAGCAGTACTTC
V gene: TRBV11-2
D gene: NA
clone size: NA
J gene: TRBJ2-7

CDR3 protein: CASSLGVGNFYEQYF
CDR3 DNA: TGCGCCAGCAGCTTGGGGGTCGGGAACTTCTACGAGCAGTACTTC
V gene: TRBV5-1
D gene: NA
clone size: NA
J gene: TRBJ2-7

CDR3 protein: CASSTGYYGYTF
CDR3 DNA: TGTGCCAGCAGCACAGGGTACTATGGCTACACCTTC
V gene: TRBV7-9
D gene: NA
clone size: NA
J gene: TRBJ1-2

CDR3 protein: CAWALETQYF
CDR3 DNA: TGTGCCTGGGCTCTGGAGACCCAGTACTTC
V gene: TRBV30
D gene: NA
clone size: NA
J gene: TRBJ2-5